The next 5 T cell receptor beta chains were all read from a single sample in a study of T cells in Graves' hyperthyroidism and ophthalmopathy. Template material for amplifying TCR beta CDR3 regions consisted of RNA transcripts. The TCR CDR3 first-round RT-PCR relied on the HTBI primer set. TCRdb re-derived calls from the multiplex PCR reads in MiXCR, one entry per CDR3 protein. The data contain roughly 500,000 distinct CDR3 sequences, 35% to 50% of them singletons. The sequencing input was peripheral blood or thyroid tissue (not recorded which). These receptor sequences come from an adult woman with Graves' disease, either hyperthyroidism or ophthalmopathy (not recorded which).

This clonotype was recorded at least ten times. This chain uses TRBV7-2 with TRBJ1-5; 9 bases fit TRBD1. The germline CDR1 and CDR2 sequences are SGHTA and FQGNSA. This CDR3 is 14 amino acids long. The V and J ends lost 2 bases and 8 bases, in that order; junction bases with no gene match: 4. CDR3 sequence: CASSLTGGAEPQHF. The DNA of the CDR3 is TGTGCCAGCAGCTTAACAGGGGGCGCGGAGCCCCAGCATTTT. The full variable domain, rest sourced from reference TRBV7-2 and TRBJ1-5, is GAGVSQSPSNKVTEKGKDVELRCDPISGHTALYWYRQSLGQGLEFLIYFQGNSAPDKSGLPSDRFSAERTGGSVSTLTIQRTQQEDSAVYLCASSLTGGAEPQHFGDGTRLSIL.

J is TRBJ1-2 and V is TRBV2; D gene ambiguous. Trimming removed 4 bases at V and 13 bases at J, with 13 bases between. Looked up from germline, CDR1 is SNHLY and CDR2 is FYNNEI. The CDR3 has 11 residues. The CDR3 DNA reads TGTGCCAGCAGTGGGGTCCAGGTCCCCACCTTC. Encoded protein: CASSGVQVPTF.

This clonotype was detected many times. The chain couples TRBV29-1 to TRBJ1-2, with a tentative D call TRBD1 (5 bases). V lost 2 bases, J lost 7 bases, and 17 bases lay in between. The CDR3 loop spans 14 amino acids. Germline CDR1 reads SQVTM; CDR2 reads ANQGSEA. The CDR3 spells CSVETAQDKFGYTF. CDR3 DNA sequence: TGCAGCGTTGAAACGGCACAGGACAAATTTGGCTACACCTTC.

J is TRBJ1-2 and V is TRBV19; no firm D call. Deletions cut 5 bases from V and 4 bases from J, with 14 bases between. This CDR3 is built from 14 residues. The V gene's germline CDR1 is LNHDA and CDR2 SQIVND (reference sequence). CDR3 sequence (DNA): TGTGCCAGTAGTCCCTCGGGTTTGGGCTATGGCTACACCTTC. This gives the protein CASSPSGLGYGYTF.

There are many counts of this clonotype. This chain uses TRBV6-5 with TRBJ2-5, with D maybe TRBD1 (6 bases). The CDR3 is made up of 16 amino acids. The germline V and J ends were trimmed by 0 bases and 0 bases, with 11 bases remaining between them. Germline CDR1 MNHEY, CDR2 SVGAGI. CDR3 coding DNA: TGTGCCAGCAGTTACTCGGCTTGGGACAACCAAGAGACCCAGTACTTC. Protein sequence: CASSYSAWDNQETQYF.